This TCR beta chain was identified during a study of T cells in Graves' hyperthyroidism and ophthalmopathy. Only a few counts were recorded for this clonotype. Its antigen is unknown. The diagnoses drew upon clinical symptoms, serum thyroxine and TRAb, thyroid ultrasound and orbital computed tomography. Extraction of PBMCs used roughly 10 ml of fresh peripheral blood. From RNA transcripts, TCR beta CDR3 regions were amplified. TCR CDR3 underwent first-round RT-PCR with the HTBI primer set. TCRdb recomputed calls from the multiplex PCR reads with MiXCR, one row per CDR3 protein. The table records hundreds of thousands of distinct CDR3 sequences, approximately 14% of them present only once. Points from the study as a whole: Ophthalmopathy stood apart from stable hyperthyroidism in a 13 V-J model. Ophthalmopathy got predicted by the model a median about 6.7 months before its onset.

The CDR3 length is 13 residues. Germline V gene sequence: CDR1 MNHNS, CDR2 SASEGT. V dropped 5 bases and J dropped 4 bases, with 9 bases sitting between them. This chain connects TRBV6-1 to TRBJ2-1; D remains unclear. The specimen was blood. This clonotype was sampled from a woman younger than 35 with Graves' hyperthyroidism. CDR3 in amino acids: CASSTSLYNEQFF. The CDR3 DNA follows: TGTGCCAGCAGTACCAGCTTGTACAATGAGCAGTTCTTC.